These 11 T cell receptor beta chains came from one sample sequenced in a study of control samples from healthy donors and cancer patients. The repertoire was sequenced with immunoSEQ multiplex PCR; TCRdb's copy has only in-frame clones and lacks some. The data contain 120,000 or so clones, roughly 91% of them seen just once; the ten biggest clones take up 1.5% to 2%. The sequenced sample was PBMCs. These receptors were collected from a man aged 45-65 years with head and neck cancer.

Comments on this clone: At one of its ends the junction is not consistent with the germline gene, which may arise from a read error. This chain uses TRBV7-2 with TRBJ1-1; D may be TRBD1 (6 bases). The CDR3 is made up of 14 amino acids. Germline CDR1 is SGHTA and CDR2 is FQGNSA. This CDR3 reads CASTLQGPYTEAFF. CDR3 coding DNA: TGTGCCAGCACCTTACAGGGACCGTACACTGAAGCTTTCTTT.

The chain recombines TRBV11-3 with TRBJ1-4; no definite D call. V was shortened by 8 bases and J by 0 bases, with 25 bases between the two germline ends. The CDR3 covers 19 residues. Germline CDR1 SGHNT, CDR2 YENEEA. The DNA of the CDR3 is TGTGCCAGCGAAACCTCCCGAGTGGAGAGGAAGGCAACTAATGAAAAACTGTTTTTT. This encodes CASETSRVERKATNEKLFF.

This chain connects TRBV6-5 to TRBJ2-3, with D possibly being TRBD1 or TRBD2 (5 bases each). The CDR3 has 14 residues. V lost 6 bases and J 3 bases, leaving 13 bases between the germline ends. Germline values: CDR1 MNHEY, CDR2 SVGAGI. CDR3 residues: CASRYRDRTDTQYF. DNA of the CDR3: TGTGCCAGCAGGTACCGGGACCGAACAGATACGCAGTATTTT.

The chain uses TRBV18 and TRBJ1-2; 8 bases match TRBD1. Germline V gives CDR1 KGHSH, CDR2 LQKENI. The CDR3 extends over 13 amino acids. After removal of 6 bases from V and 7 bases from J, the junction contained 7 bases not matched to a gene. CDR3 nucleotide sequence: TGTGCCAGCTCTTCCGGACAGGGCAGTGGCTACACCTTC. Its protein product is CASSSGQGSGYTF.

V and J are TRBV27 and TRBJ2-7, with D possibly being TRBD1 (5 bases). The CDR3 extends over 16 amino acids. The ends were cut back, 3 bases at V and 6 bases at J, with 21 bases in the middle. Germline V gene data show CDR1 as MNHEY and CDR2 as SMNVEV (reference sequence). The CDR3 nucleotides are TGTGCCAGCAGTTTGACCCCAGGGCAGTACCGTCTCGAGCAGTACTTC. Translating it yields CASSLTPGQYRLEQYF.

The chain employs TRBV19 and TRBJ2-1; 12 bases are shared with TRBD2. Trimming at V came to 7 bases and at J to 2 bases, leaving 6 bases not matched to a gene. The CDR3 is 16 residues long. Per germline, CDR1 LNHDA and CDR2 SQIVND (reference sequence). CDR3 DNA sequence: TGTGCCAGTACGAGACTAGCGGGGGTCACCTACAATGAGCAGTTCTTC. It encodes CASTRLAGVTYNEQFF. The complete variable domain, with remaining parts taken from reference TRBV19 and TRBJ2-1, reads DGGITQSPKYLFRKEGQNVTLSCEQNLNHDAMYWYRQDPGQGLRLIYYSQIVNDFQKGDIAEGYSVSREKKESFPLTVTSAQKNPTAFYLCASTRLAGVTYNEQFFGPGTRLTVL.

The chain recombines TRBV11-3 with TRBJ1-1; D is undetermined. V lost 3 bases and J 1 base, leaving 6 bases between the germline ends. Germline CDR1 and CDR2: SGHNT and YENEEA. This CDR3 contains 13 residues. CDR3 sequence reads: CASSFRGNTEAFF. In DNA, the CDR3 is TGTGCCAGCAGCTTCAGAGGGAACACTGAAGCTTTCTTT. The full variable domain, completed using reference TRBV11-3 and TRBJ1-1, is EAGVVQSPRYKIIEKKQPVAFWCNPISGHNTLYWYLQNLGQGPELLIRYENEEAVDDSQLPKDRFSAERLKGVDSTLKIQPAELGDSAVYLCASSFRGNTEAFFGQGTRLTVV.

The chain combines TRBV6-1 with TRBJ1-4; 7 bases match TRBD1. Germline V lookup: CDR1 MNHNS, CDR2 SASEGT. CDR3 length equals 14 residues. The V segment lost 5 bases and the J segment 8 bases; nucleotides outside the gene matches: 8. CDR3 protein: CASSPLQGWEKLFF. Here the CDR3 DNA reads TGTGCCAGCAGTCCCTTACAGGGGTGGGAAAAACTGTTTTTT.

This chain joins TRBV5-1 and TRBJ2-5, with TRBD1 matching 7 bases. CDR1 is SGHRS and CDR2 is YFSETQ in the germline V gene. The CDR3 is 16 residues long. The ends lost 0 bases at V and 5 bases at J; junction bases unmatched: 10. The CDR3 DNA sequence: TGCGCCAGCAGCTTGGGGGTCGACAGGGAATACGAGACCCAGTACTTC. Translated, it gives CASSLGVDREYETQYF.

This clone turned up a few times. This chain connects TRBV5-5 to TRBJ2-7; 9 bases map to TRBD1. The V and J ends lost 1 base and 3 bases, in that order; junction bases with no gene match: 2. The CDR3 totals 14 residues. The germline gives CDR1 SGHKS, CDR2 YYEKEE (reference sequence). The CDR3 DNA reads TGTGCCAGCAGCTTGTCGGGACAGGGCTACGAGCAGTACTTC. The encoded protein is CASSLSGQGYEQYF.

The chain is built from TRBV30 and TRBJ2-5, with a tentative D call TRBD2 (7 bases). The ends were cut back, 3 bases at V and 1 base at J, with 18 bases in the middle. Per the germline V gene, CDR1 is GTSNPN and CDR2 is SVGIG (reference sequence). This CDR3 has 16 amino acids. The DNA of the CDR3 is TGTGCCTGGAGCTCACCGGCCGGGGGGCCCCAAGAGACCCAGTACTTC. Translated: CAWSSPAGGPQETQYF.